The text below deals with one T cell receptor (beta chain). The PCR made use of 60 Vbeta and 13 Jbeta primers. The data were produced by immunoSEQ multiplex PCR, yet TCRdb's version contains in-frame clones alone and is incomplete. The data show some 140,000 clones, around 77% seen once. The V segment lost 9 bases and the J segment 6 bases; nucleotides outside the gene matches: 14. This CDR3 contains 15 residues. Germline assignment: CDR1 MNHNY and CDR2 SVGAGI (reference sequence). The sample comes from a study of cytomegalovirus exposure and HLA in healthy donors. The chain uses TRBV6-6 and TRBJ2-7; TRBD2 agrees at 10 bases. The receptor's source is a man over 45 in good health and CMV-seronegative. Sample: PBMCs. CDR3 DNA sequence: TGTGCCAGTTTAACGGGCAGCGGGAGGGCCGGCGAGCAGTACTTC. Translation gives CASLTGSGRAGEQYF.